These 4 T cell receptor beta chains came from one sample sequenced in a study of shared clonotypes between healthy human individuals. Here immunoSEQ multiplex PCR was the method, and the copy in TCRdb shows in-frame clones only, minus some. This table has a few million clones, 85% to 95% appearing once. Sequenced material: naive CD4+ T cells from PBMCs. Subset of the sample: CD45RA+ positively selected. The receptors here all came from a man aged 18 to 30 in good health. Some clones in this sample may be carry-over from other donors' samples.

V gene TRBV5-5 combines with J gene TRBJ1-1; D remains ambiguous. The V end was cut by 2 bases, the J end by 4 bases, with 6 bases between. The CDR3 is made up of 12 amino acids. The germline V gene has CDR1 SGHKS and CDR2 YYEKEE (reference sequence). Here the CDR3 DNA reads TGTGCCAGCAGCTTTTCGGGCACTGAAGCTTTCTTT. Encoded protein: CASSFSGTEAFF.

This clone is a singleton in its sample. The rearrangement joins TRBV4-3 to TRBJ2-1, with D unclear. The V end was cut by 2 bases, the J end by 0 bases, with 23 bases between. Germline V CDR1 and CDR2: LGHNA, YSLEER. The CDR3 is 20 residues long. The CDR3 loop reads CASSQQTLDQIRFSYNEQFF. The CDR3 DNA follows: TGCGCCAGCAGCCAACAAACACTGGACCAAATTAGATTCTCCTACAATGAGCAGTTCTTC.

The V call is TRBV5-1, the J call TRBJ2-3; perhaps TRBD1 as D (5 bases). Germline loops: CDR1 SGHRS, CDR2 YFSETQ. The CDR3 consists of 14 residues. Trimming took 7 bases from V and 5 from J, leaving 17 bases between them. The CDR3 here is CASSVGQQVDTQYF. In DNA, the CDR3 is TGCGCCAGCTCCGTCGGGCAACAGGTAGATACGCAGTATTTT. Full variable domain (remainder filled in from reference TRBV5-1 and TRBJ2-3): KAGVTQTPRYLIKTRGQQVTLSCSPISGHRSVSWYQQTPGQGLQFLFEYFSETQRNKGNFPGRFSGRQFSNSRSEMNVSTLELGDSALYLCASSVGQQVDTQYFGPGTRLTVL.

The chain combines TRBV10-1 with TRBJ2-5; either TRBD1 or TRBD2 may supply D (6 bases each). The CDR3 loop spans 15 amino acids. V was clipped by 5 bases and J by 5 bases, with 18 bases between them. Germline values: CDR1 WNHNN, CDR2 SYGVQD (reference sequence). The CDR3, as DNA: TGCGCCAGCAGTCGGACTACCCAGGGGAGGGAGACCCAGTACTTC. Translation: CASSRTTQGRETQYF.